The 2 T cell receptor beta chains in this list originate from one sample, sequenced in a study of regulatory and conventional T cells in RAG deficiency. Genomic DNA came from blood regulatory T cells gated CD4+ CD25-high CD127-low. TCRdb's table, derived via immunoSEQ multiplex PCR, lists solely in-frame clones and lacks some. The sample has tens of thousands of clones, 80% to 95% seen once. These data also formed part of another study, on regulatory T cells. That report adds: The PCR used 52 TRBV and 13 TRBJ primers.

The sequencing sample was made of Tregs sorted from blood. Receptors were obtained from a human donor in good health.

This rearrangement joins TRBV5-1 to TRBJ2-7, with D possibly being TRBD2 (6 bases). In germline, CDR1 is SGHRS, CDR2 YFSETQ. Trimming cost V 3 bases and J 0 bases, with 13 bases left between them. The CDR3 consists of 15 residues. The CDR3 loop is CASSSLGGASYEQYF. CDR3 nucleotide sequence: TGCGCCAGCAGCTCACTTGGAGGGGCCTCCTACGAGCAGTACTTC.

The rearrangement uses TRBV7-9 and TRBJ2-7; 7 bases align to TRBD2. CDR3 size: 13 residues. The trim removed 4 bases at V and 7 bases at J, leaving 7 bases unmatched. The germline V gene has CDR1 SEHNR and CDR2 FQNEAQ (reference sequence). The CDR3 coding sequence is TGTGCCAGCAGCTCATGGACCGGGGGGGAGCAGTACTTC. The encoded protein is CASSSWTGGEQYF.